Shown below are 22 T cell receptor beta chains from a single sample sequenced in a study of cytomegalovirus exposure and HLA in healthy donors. With 60 Vbeta and 13 Jbeta primers, the PCR was carried out. Assay used: immunoSEQ multiplex PCR; TCRdb lists only in-frame clones, some missing. Among 150,000 to 200,000 clones listed, over 70% were seen once. Sequencing was performed on PBMCs. The receptors shown here come from a boy aged 2-15 years in good health and CMV-seronegative.

In DNA, the CDR3 is TGCAGCGTTGAAGGGGGCCACGGACTAGCCGCAGATACGCAGTATTTT. Residues: CSVEGGHGLAADTQYF. V is TRBV29-1 and J is TRBJ2-3; 8 bases line up with TRBD2. The J segment lost 4 bases and the V segment lost 1 base, leaving 10 bases of the junction unmatched. CDR1 SQVTM and CDR2 ANQGSEA come from the germline V gene. The CDR3 length is 16 residues.

The rearrangement uses TRBV7-2 and TRBJ2-7, with 8 bases identical to TRBD2. The CDR3 spans 15 residues. The germline CDR1 and CDR2 sequences are SGHTA and FQGNSA. V shed 5 bases, J shed 4 bases, and the junction held 10 bases outside the gene matches. CDR3 protein: CASSTYGTSPYEQYF. CDR3 bases: TGTGCCAGCAGCACCTACGGGACTAGTCCTTACGAGCAGTACTTC.

The chain recombines TRBV30 with TRBJ2-2; possible D gene TRBD1, 5 bases. CDR3 size: 14 residues. V dropped 0 bases and J dropped 1 base, with 6 bases sitting between them. From germline, CDR1 is GTSNPN and CDR2 SVGIG (reference sequence). The CDR3 is CAWSVRGNTGELFF. The CDR3 nucleotides read TGTGCCTGGAGTGTAAGGGGGAACACCGGGGAGCTGTTTTTT.

This rearrangement joins TRBV12-5 to TRBJ1-2; 10 bases align to TRBD1. Germline V gene lookup returns CDR1 LGHNT and CDR2 FRNRAP. V lost 2 bases and J lost 0; bases outside the gene matches: 15. The CDR3 is made up of 20 amino acids. In nucleotides, the CDR3 is TGTGCTAGTGGTTTGATTTGGAAGGGGGGGACAGGGGAAACTAACTATGGCTACACCTTC. It codes for CASGLIWKGGTGETNYGYTF.

The chain employs TRBV21-1 and TRBJ1-6; the D segment call TRBD1 is taken from the table without a DNA check. TRBV21-1 is deemed a pseudogene. The CDR3 is 16 amino acids. Written as DNA, the CDR3 is TGTGCCAGCAGCACCGGGGACAGGGGGCTCGATTCACCCCTCCACTTT. Translating gives CASSTGDRGLDSPLHF.

The chain links TRBV20-1 to TRBJ2-1; D is uncertain. The CDR3 length is 11 residues. Germline V gene lookup returns CDR1 DFQATT and CDR2 SNEGSKA (reference sequence). Trimming removed 6 bases at V and 6 bases at J, with 9 bases between. In nucleotides, the CDR3 is TGCAGTGCATCACATGGCAATGAGCAGTTCTTC. It is translated as CSASHGNEQFF.

This rearrangement joins TRBV6-1 to TRBJ2-3; the D gene is possibly TRBD2 (6 bases). Per the germline V gene, CDR1 is MNHNS and CDR2 is SASEGT. The CDR3 sequence is 17 residues long. V lost 3 bases and J lost 4, with 20 bases in between. In nucleotides, the CDR3 is TGTGCCAGCAGTGAGGCCCCGGGACTCCGGCCCCCAGATACGCAGTATTTT. Translating it yields CASSEAPGLRPPDTQYF.

J is TRBJ1-2 and V is TRBV27, with D tentatively TRBD1 (5 bases). Germline assignment: CDR1 MNHEY and CDR2 SMNVEV (reference sequence). Trimming left V 4 bases short and J 4 bases short, with 13 bases between. This CDR3 region has 14 residues. In nucleotides, the CDR3 is TGTGCCAGCAGTTACCGCACAGGTGGCTATGGCTACACCTTC. This codes for CASSYRTGGYGYTF.

DNA of the CDR3: TGTGCCAGCAGCCGAAGGGACAGGGGGCGTACTAATGAAAAACTGTTTTTT. This codes for CASSRRDRGRTNEKLFF. The gene calls are TRBV7-8 and TRBJ1-4; 12 nucleotides align to TRBD1. The CDR3 length is 17 residues. Trimming removed 5 bases from V and 2 bases from J; junction bases left unmatched: 6. Germline lookup yields CDR1 SGHVS and CDR2 FQNEAQ.

This clone appeared a few times. The V gene is TRBV5-1, the J gene TRBJ2-3, with 7 bases aligning to TRBD2. V lost 0 bases and J lost 5; bases outside the gene matches: 6. Germline V CDR1 and CDR2: SGHRS, YFSETQ. CDR3 size: 15 residues. The CDR3 protein is CASSLESGGGDTQYF. The CDR3 nucleotides read TGCGCCAGCAGCTTGGAGTCGGGAGGCGGAGATACGCAGTATTTT.

The V call is TRBV7-2, the J call TRBJ2-1; weak D call: TRBD2 (5 bases). Trimming pared 5 bases from V and 7 bases from J, leaving 18 bases between. The CDR3 is 15 amino acids. The germline V gene has CDR1 SGHTA and CDR2 FQGNSA. The CDR3 bases are TGTGCCAGCAGCCCCGGGATGAGGAACGGGAATGAGCAGTTCTTC. It codes for CASSPGMRNGNEQFF.

To note about this clone: The same CDR3 can be traced to other DNA sequences in this sample. The V and J genes are TRBV5-4 and TRBJ2-3, with TRBD2 matching over 11 bases. The CDR3 is 14 amino acids. V lost 0 bases to trimming and J lost 6 bases; unmatched junction nucleotides: 0. Germline-derived CDR1 and CDR2 are SGHNT and YYREEE (reference sequence). The CDR3 region is CASSLGLAGDTQYF. The CDR3, as DNA: TGTGCCAGCAGCTTGGGACTAGCGGGGGATACGCAGTATTTT.

The J gene is TRBJ1-4, the V gene TRBV27, with a tentative D call TRBD1 (6 bases). The CDR3 sequence is 16 residues long. The V end was cut by 5 bases, the J end by 5 bases, with 18 bases between. Germline V gene sequence: CDR1 MNHEY, CDR2 SMNVEV (reference sequence). For the CDR3, the DNA is TGTGCCAGCAGTCCCTTCCTACAGGGCCTAAATGAAAAACTGTTTTTT. Translation: CASSPFLQGLNEKLFF.

This chain joins TRBV7-7 and TRBJ2-2; D might be TRBD1 (6 bases). Germline V CDR1 and CDR2: SSHAT, FNYEAQ (reference sequence). The CDR3 length is 18 residues. V was trimmed by 5 bases and J by 1 base, leaving 20 bases between them. CDR3 bases: TGTGCCAGCAGCCATGGGGGCAAAACAGGGTTGAACACCGGGGAGCTGTTTTTT. Amino acid sequence: CASSHGGKTGLNTGELFF.

This clone has only one observation. The chain links TRBV5-6 to TRBJ2-1, with D uncertain. This CDR3 region has 13 residues. The germline V and J ends were trimmed by 2 bases and 4 bases, with 7 bases remaining between them. CDR1 and CDR2 from the germline V gene are SGHDT and YYEEEE. CDR3 coding DNA: TGTGCCAGCAGCTTAATGCGGTACAATGAGCAGTTCTTC. This codes for CASSLMRYNEQFF.

The chain couples TRBV2 to TRBJ2-6; 12 bases match TRBD1. CDR3 size: 18 residues. J was trimmed by 4 bases and V by 0 bases; bases with no gene match: 4. Germline V CDR1 and CDR2: SNHLY, FYNNEI. The CDR3 sequence is CASSEAGQGARGANVLTF. For the CDR3, the DNA is TGTGCCAGCAGTGAAGCGGGACAGGGGGCGCGGGGGGCCAACGTCCTGACTTTC. Variable domain in full (rest from reference TRBV2 and TRBJ2-6): EPEVTQTPSHQVTQMGQEVILRCVPISNHLYFYWYRQILGQKVEFLVSFYNNEISEKSEIFDDQFSVERPDGSNFTLKIRSTKLEDSAMYFCASSEAGQGARGANVLTFGAGSRLTVL.

This clone has just one count. The chain is built from TRBV9 and TRBJ2-1; 8 nucleotides align to TRBD2. The CDR3 is 15 residues long. CDR1 is SGDLS and CDR2 is YYNGEE in the germline V gene. Losses at the gene ends were 3 bases for V and 4 bases for J; bases not matched to a gene: 6. CDR3 residues: CASSEPGGRYNEQFF. The CDR3, as DNA: TGTGCCAGCAGCGAACCGGGGGGGCGATACAATGAGCAGTTCTTC.

The gene calls are TRBV6-6 and TRBJ1-2; no reliable D call. V lost 4 bases and J lost 4, with 10 bases in between. This CDR3 is built from 13 residues. Germline lookup yields CDR1 MNHNY and CDR2 SVGAGI (reference sequence). The DNA of the CDR3 is TGTGCCAGCAGTTTGAAGCCTAGCTATGGCTACACCTTC. Residues: CASSLKPSYGYTF.

The V gene is TRBV2, the J gene TRBJ2-5, with D possibly being TRBD2 (6 bases). The end of the DNA fits TRBJ2-7 better, so the J call may be wrong. CDR1 is SNHLY and CDR2 is FYNNEI in the germline V gene. This CDR3 spans 15 amino acids. The chain's CDR3 is CASSELLSGSYEQYF. The CDR3 nucleotides are TGTGCCAGCAGTGAACTCCTTAGCGGCTCCTACGAGCAGTACTTC.

This clone has just a few counts. CDR3 nucleotide sequence: TGTGCCAGCAGTCAGACTAGCGGCACCGGGGAGCTGTTTTTT. It codes for CASSQTSGTGELFF. J is TRBJ2-2 and V is TRBV6-5; TRBD2 matches at 9 bases. CDR3 length equals 14 residues. V was clipped by 5 bases and J by 4 bases; unmatched bases: 2. CDR1 MNHEY and CDR2 SVGAGI come from the germline V gene.

The chain has TRBV7-9 and TRBJ1-1; D is unresolved. Per germline, CDR1 SEHNR and CDR2 FQNEAQ (reference sequence). The germline V and J ends were trimmed by 3 bases and 0 bases, with 8 bases remaining between them. CDR3 size: 14 residues. CDR3: CASSFSSLNTEAFF. CDR3 DNA sequence: TGTGCCAGCAGCTTTTCCAGTCTGAACACTGAAGCTTTCTTT.

V usage is TRBV7-9 and J usage is TRBJ1-1; maybe TRBD1 (5 bases). This CDR3 has 16 amino acids. V was trimmed by 5 bases and J by 1 base, leaving 17 bases between them. Germline V lookup: CDR1 SEHNR, CDR2 FQNEAQ (reference sequence). The CDR3 sequence: CASSRGGTAGNTEAFF. CDR3 coding DNA: TGTGCCAGCAGCAGAGGCGGGACGGCGGGGAACACTGAAGCTTTCTTT. The full variable domain, its missing parts supplied by reference TRBV7-9 and TRBJ1-1, is DTGVSQNPRHKITKRGQNVTFRCDPISEHNRLYWYRQTLGQGPEFLTYFQNEAQLEKSRLLSDRFSAERPKGSFSTLEIQRTEQGDSAMYLCASSRGGTAGNTEAFFGQGTRLTVV.